This TCR beta chain was recorded in a study of spatial heterogeneity in lung cancer (dated by TCRdb to the late 2010s). Notes on the research overall: Donors were some 78 patients with early-stage, untreated non-small cell lung cancer from the lung TRACERx cohort. Follow-up PBMC samples were sequenced whenever available, with a median time to follow-up of around two years after resection. Beta-chain transcripts were consistently detected in greater numbers than alpha-chain transcripts, which likely reflects a higher abundance of beta-chain transcripts. In the raw uncorrected reads, each unique combination of TCR and UMI appeared more than ten times on average. In non-small cell lung cancer, the study made a quantitative comparison of TCR alpha and beta repertoires among multiple tumor regions, matched nontumor lung and blood. Both alpha and beta chains were TCR-sequenced in 220 or so tumor regions, around 65 matched nontumor lung samples and approximately 50 PBMC samples obtained at surgery. Nonsynonymous mutation counts, determined by whole-exome sequencing of tumor tissue, were related to TCR repertoire features.

This clonotype showed up just a few times. The specificity of this receptor is unknown. No much larger clone exists at a distance of one base, and base qualities are not known. What the time point label conveys for this sample: blood at routine non-recurrence follow-up after resection. For TCR sequencing, whole RNA was extracted from tumor and nontumor lung tissue, or from cryopreserved PBMC samples, and no cell sorting was done. A patient was chosen for TCR sequencing only when enough RNA was available from at least two tumor regions. The library relied on 5' RACE. Data came from a NextSeq 500. The TCR library protocol attached a unique molecular identifier to each TCR cDNA molecule to allow correction of PCR and sequencing errors. The paper's processing steps were these. Decombinator tools were used for TCR identification, UMI-based error correction and CDR3 extraction. TCRs above a frequency of 2 per 1,000, corresponding to the top 1% of the tumor frequency distribution, were defined as expanded. Rényi diversity was computed with the R vegan package after subsampling each repertoire 100 times to 5,000 TCRs. CDR3 similarity networks were built from amino acid triplet string-kernel similarity, connecting CDR3s with pairwise similarity above 0.82. Clones were called with MiXCR by TCRdb after fastp trimmed the public reads at Q25, and only in-frame beta chains were retained. Every entry covers one CDR3 protein and lists the most common genes and DNA from its rows. Here the V and J calls rest on TCRdb's processing, not on the authors' analysis. The sample has about 120,000 distinct CDR3 sequences on record, 9.5% to 15% of them singletons. The ten largest clonotypes hold approximately 17% of the sample.

The CDR3 measures 15 amino acids from cysteine to phenylalanine. The entry retains the CDR3 DNA only, 45 bases that are in frame from base 1. The germline V gene specifies MDHEN as CDR1 and SYDVKM as CDR2. V was cut back by 2 bases and J by 3 bases, leaving a gap of 13 bases between them. Study-wide conclusions, independent of this receptor: Only around 15 patients were included in comparisons of baseline and follow-up blood repertoires. Ubiquitous expanded tumor TCRs were detected in blood more often at tumor resection than at routine follow-up. Additional single-cell paired TCR alpha and beta sequencing was considered necessary to confirm, at a functional level, the hypothesis that regional TCRs recognize regional mutations.

The TCR originated in a male donor with early-stage non-small cell lung cancer. The chain was built from TRBV28 and TRBJ2-5; TRBD2 could be the D gene, as 5 bases match. This specimen consisted of PBMCs, obtained at follow-up. The sequence in DNA is TGTGCCAGCAGTTTAAGACCCGACGGGAAAGAGACCCAGTACTTC. Its translation is CASSLRPDGKETQYF.